A selection of T cell receptor beta chains follows, all from one sample in a study of control samples from healthy donors and cancer patients. Repertoires were generated with immunoSEQ multiplex PCR, while TCRdb's copy carries only in-frame clones and drops some. The sample includes about 150,000 clones, around 90% of them seen just once. Material for sequencing was blood. Receptors were obtained from a young man in good health. Each CDR3 is given with its conserved first and last residue. A D gene is named only where the DNA matches it firmly. Only part of the rows carry a size: once, few, many, or a class if the clone is expanded.

clone_size d_call j_call v_call cdr3_aa cdr3_nt
NA TRBD1 TRBJ2-5 TRBV30 CAWGTGIGETQYF TGTGCCTGGGGGACAGGGATTGGGGAGACCCAGTACTTC
NA NA TRBJ2-3 TRBV2 CASTLRAGGTDTQYF TGTGCCAGCACCCTAAGGGCAGGAGGCACAGATACACAGTATTTT
few NA TRBJ2-7 TRBV6-1 CASSEDRGGPYEQYF TGTGCCAGCAGTGAAGACAGGGGGGGCCCCTACGAGCAGTACTTC
NA NA TRBJ2-2 TRBV28 CASSLVAGELFF TGTGCCAGCAGTTTAGTTGCCGGGGAGCTGTTTTTT
NA TRBD1 TRBJ2-7 TRBV18 CASSPKTGYYEQYF TGTGCCAGCTCACCCAAGACAGGGTACTACGAGCAGTACTTC
NA TRBD1 TRBJ2-2 TRBV7-2 CASSLRQGTNTGELFF TGTGCCAGCAGCTTAAGACAGGGGACGAACACCGGGGAGCTGTTTTTT
NA TRBD1 TRBJ2-7 TRBV7-2 CASSSPGQGNYEQYF TGTGCCAGCAGCTCGCCGGGACAGGGAAACTACGAGCAGTACTTC
NA NA TRBJ2-7 TRBV28 CASSAGQSYEQYF TGTGCCAGCAGTGCGGGACAGAGTTACGAGCAGTACTTC
NA TRBD2 TRBJ2-7 TRBV7-8 CASSLSGGGTYEQYF TGTGCCAGCAGCTTAAGCGGGGGGGGGACCTACGAGCAGTACTTC
NA TRBD1 TRBJ1-6 TRBV5-1 CASSLAMGQVNSPLHF TGCGCCAGCAGCTTGGCCATGGGACAGGTGAATTCACCCCTCCACTTT
NA TRBD1 TRBJ1-4 TRBV29-1 CSVGTGVGEKLFF TGCAGCGTTGGAACAGGGGTTGGAGAAAAACTGTTTTTT
NA NA TRBJ1-3 TRBV28 CASSLHPRAYSGNTIYF TGTGCCAGCAGTTTACACCCCCGGGCCTACTCTGGAAACACCATATATTTT
NA NA TRBJ1-5 TRBV24-1 CATSPGDTFPLRRPQHF TGTGCCACCAGCCCGGGGGACACCTTCCCCTTACGGAGGCCCCAGCATTTT
NA NA TRBJ1-1 TRBV6-5 CASSSQVGGGNTEAFF TGTGCCAGCAGTTCCCAGGTCGGGGGGGGAAACACTGAAGCTTTCTTT
NA TRBD2 TRBJ2-6 TRBV7-2 CASSLGLAGPSGANVLTF TGTGCCAGCAGCTTAGGTCTAGCGGGGCCCTCTGGGGCCAACGTCCTGACTTTC
NA TRBD2 TRBJ2-1 TRBV9 CASSSIQRGFYNEQFF TGTGCCAGCAGCTCGATACAGCGGGGTTTCTACAATGAGCAGTTCTTC
NA NA TRBJ2-4 TRBV6-6 CATQQGGVKNIQYF TGTGCCACCCAACAGGGAGGGGTCAAAAACATTCAGTACTTC
once NA TRBJ2-7 TRBV3-1/TRBV3-2 CASSHASSPEYF TGTGCCAGCAGCCATGCCTCGAGCCCCGAATACTTC
NA NA TRBJ2-3 TRBV27 CASSLVSGVSTDTQYF TGTGCCAGCAGTTTAGTCTCGGGGGTTAGCACAGATACGCAGTATTTT
NA NA TRBJ2-7 TRBV18 CASSPGGSAVEQYF TGTGCCAGCTCACCGGGAGGATCAGCCGTCGAGCAGTACTTC
NA TRBD1 TRBJ1-1 TRBV5-1 CASSSKTGLGTEAFF TGCGCCAGCAGCTCGAAGACAGGGCTGGGCACTGAAGCTTTCTTT
NA NA TRBJ2-7 TRBV24-1 CATSDHNSYEQYF TGTGCCACCAGTGACCACAACAGCTACGAGCAGTACTTC
NA NA TRBJ1-2 TRBV4-3 CASSQGLGNYGYTF TGCGCCAGCAGCCAAGGGTTAGGGAACTATGGCTACACCTTC
NA NA TRBJ1-1 TRBV28 CASSLARAEAFF TGTGCCAGCAGTTTAGCGAGGGCTGAAGCTTTCTTT
few NA TRBJ1-1 TRBV6-5 CASSYSGGAFF TGTGCCAGCAGTTACTCCGGAGGAGCTTTCTTT
NA NA TRBJ2-6 TRBV21-1 CASSKVSWTGGCSGANVLTF TGTGCCAGCAGCAAAGTCAGTTGGACAGGGGGTTGTTCTGGGGCCAACGTCCTGACTTTC
NA NA TRBJ1-2 TRBV10-3 CAISESRETPKDGYTF TGTGCCATCAGTGAGTCGAGGGAGACGCCAAAGGATGGCTACACCTTC
NA TRBD1 TRBJ2-7 TRBV7-9 CASSLERGRYEQYF TGTGCCAGCAGCTTGGAAAGGGGGCGGTACGAGCAGTACTTC
NA NA TRBJ1-2 TRBV15 CATSRDRGRAVGYTF TGTGCCACCAGCAGAGATCGGGGCAGGGCGGTCGGCTACACCTTC
NA NA TRBJ1-1 TRBV14 CASNDGRTEAFF TGTGCCAGCAATGATGGCCGGACTGAAGCTTTCTTT
NA NA TRBJ2-5 TRBV7-2 CASSLLAGQETQYF TGTGCCAGCAGCTTACTAGCTGGCCAAGAGACCCAGTACTTC
few NA TRBJ1-5 TRBV2 CASSETPDLITSNQPQHF TGTGCCAGCAGTGAGACCCCGGACCTTATTACGAGCAATCAGCCCCAGCATTTT
NA TRBD1 TRBJ1-1 TRBV10-3 CASRGQGPLNTEAFF TGTGCCTCCCGGGGACAGGGCCCCTTGAACACTGAAGCTTTCTTT
NA TRBD2 TRBJ2-3 TRBV7-9 CASSLVSGGPTDTQYF TGTGCCAGCAGCTTAGTCTCGGGGGGGCCGACAGATACGCAGTATTTT
NA NA TRBJ2-3 TRBV14 CASSQNPAGATDTQYF TGTGCCAGCAGCCAAAACCCCGCGGGTGCCACAGATACGCAGTATTTT
NA TRBD2 TRBJ2-5 TRBV5-1 CASSVSGTTETQYF TGCGCCAGCAGCGTTTCTGGGACTACAGAGACCCAGTACTTC
NA NA TRBJ2-7 TRBV12-3/TRBV12-4 CASSLGYEQYF TGTGCCAGCAGTTTGGGATACGAGCAGTACTTC
NA NA TRBJ1-2 TRBV19 CASSIPSLANYGYTF TGTGCCAGTAGTATTCCGTCTTTAGCTAACTATGGCTACACCTTC
NA NA TRBJ1-2 TRBV29-1 CSVPQRDRYSYDYGYTF TGCAGCGTCCCGCAAAGGGACCGCTACTCATACGACTATGGCTACACCTTC
NA NA TRBJ2-1 TRBV11-3 CASSHRGRGSYNEQFF TGTGCCAGCAGTCACCGGGGCCGAGGCTCCTACAATGAGCAGTTCTTC